Presented here are 11 T cell receptor beta chains from one specimen sequenced in a study of CD8+ T cells in alopecia areata. cDNA prepared by RNA extraction and subsequent reverse transcription served as the template for sequencing. Assay: immunoSEQ multiplex PCR; the TCRdb copy retains only in-frame clones and omits some. The data contain around 100,000 clones, about 40% of them singletons. The sequenced material came from CD4+ T cells sorted from blood. These TCRs come from a human donor with alopecia areata.

This sequence joins TRBV6-1 and TRBJ2-3; D unclear. This CDR3 has 12 residues. Looked up from germline, CDR1 is MNHNS and CDR2 is SASEGT. V was clipped by 8 bases and J by 6 bases, with 12 bases between them. For the CDR3, the DNA is TGTGCCAGCCTACGCGATCGGGATACGCAGTATTTT. It yields the protein CASLRDRDTQYF.

The rearrangement uses TRBV30 and TRBJ2-5; possible D gene TRBD2, 6 bases. CDR1 GTSNPN and CDR2 SVGIG come from the germline V gene (reference sequence). This CDR3 comprises 13 residues. V lost 3 bases to trimming and J lost 11 bases, with 19 bases between them. The CDR3 DNA reads as TGTGCCTGGAGGTCGGCTGGAGGGAATGAGCAGTACTTC. It is translated as CAWRSAGGNEQYF.

This clone was counted once. The CDR3 loop is CASSRQGSDRAYEQYF. In DNA form, the CDR3 reads TGTGCCAGCAGCCGACAGGGGTCTGATCGCGCCTACGAGCAGTACTTC. J is TRBJ2-7 and V is TRBV4-2; TRBD1 matches at 8 bases. Germline CDR1 and CDR2: LGHNA and YNFKEQ. The CDR3 loop spans 16 amino acids. The trim removed 4 bases at V and 2 bases at J, leaving 10 bases unmatched.

This clone was seen only a few times. V is TRBV27 and J is TRBJ2-2; no firm D call. V shed 3 bases and J shed 7 bases, with 12 bases lying between them. The CDR3 totals 14 residues. Germline loops: CDR1 MNHEY, CDR2 SMNVEV (reference sequence). The CDR3 DNA follows: TGTGCCAGCAGTTTCTCGGCCGCTATCGGGGAGCTGTTTTTT. Protein: CASSFSAAIGELFF.

In this sample, this clone turned up a few times. The same CDR3 can be traced to other DNA sequences in this sample. The V gene is TRBV28, the J gene TRBJ2-7; D gene unclear. CDR1 is MDHEN, CDR2 SYDVKM, per germline. The CDR3 is made up of 13 amino acids. V lost 2 bases, J lost 2 bases, and 7 bases lay in between. The CDR3 DNA follows: TGTGCCAGCAGTTTAGCGCAGACCTACGAGCAGTACTTC. As protein: CASSLAQTYEQYF.

The rearrangement joins TRBV5-1 to TRBJ1-1; tentatively, D is TRBD1 (6 bases). The CDR3 length is 14 residues. V was clipped by 4 bases and J by 6 bases, with 16 bases between them. CDR1 and CDR2 (germline): SGHRS, YFSETQ. In DNA, the CDR3 is TGCGCCAGCAGCCAACAGGGTGGTTTGGCTGAAGCTTTCTTT. Its translation is CASSQQGGLAEAFF.

This clone was recorded a few times. The chain couples TRBV25-1 to TRBJ2-5; D unresolved. Germline-derived CDR1 and CDR2 are MGHDK and SYGVNS. CDR3 length equals 11 residues. Trimming left V 1 base short and J 5 bases short, with 2 bases between. The CDR3 bases are TGTGCCAGCAGTGAATGGGAGACCCAGTACTTC. This gives the protein CASSEWETQYF.

The V and J genes are TRBV5-1 and TRBJ2-3; D remains unclear. Trimming removed 4 bases from V and 7 bases from J, with 13 bases in between. The germline gives CDR1 SGHRS, CDR2 YFSETQ. The CDR3 has 13 amino acids. CDR3 in amino acids: CASSDRLNNTQYF. The CDR3, as DNA: TGCGCCAGCAGCGACCGCCTGAATAATACGCAGTATTTT.

This clone was counted a few times. V usage is TRBV7-9 and J usage is TRBJ2-7; 10 nucleotides match TRBD1. V lost 4 bases, J lost 1 base, and 7 bases stayed unmatched. This CDR3 spans 16 amino acids. The germline CDR1 and CDR2 sequences are SEHNR and FQNEAQ (reference sequence). The CDR3 DNA sequence: TGTGCCAGCAGCTCCCCCCGGGACAGGGGATCCTACGAGCAGTACTTC. Its protein is CASSSPRDRGSYEQYF.

Only a few counts were recorded for this clone. The chain uses TRBV2 and TRBJ2-5; 9 nucleotides align to TRBD1. Germline CDR1 and CDR2: SNHLY and FYNNEI. CDR3 length: 14 amino acids. The V and J ends lost 6 bases and 5 bases, in that order; junction bases with no gene match: 7. The CDR3 loop reads CASRSGTGLETQYF. The CDR3 nucleotides read TGTGCCAGCAGGTCCGGGACAGGGTTGGAGACCCAGTACTTC.

The chain couples TRBV11-2 to TRBJ2-7, with 9 bases identical to TRBD1. The germline V gene encodes CDR1 SGHAT and CDR2 FQNNGV. Trimming at V came to 5 bases and at J to 2 bases, leaving 7 bases not matched to a gene. The CDR3 totals 15 residues. As DNA, the CDR3 is TGTGCCAGCAGCCAACGAGACAGGGGGGCCTACGAGCAGTACTTC. The encoded protein is CASSQRDRGAYEQYF.